The 20 T cell receptor beta chains below all came from one sample that was sequenced in a study of a mutant IDH1 vaccine in newly diagnosed glioma. The time point here: week 5, during vaccination. Doses comprised 300 ug of mutant IDH1 20-mer peptide each, plus topical imiquimod. For these receptors, no antigen is known. Measured with immunoSEQ multiplex PCR; TCRdb has only the in-frame clones, and not every one. The profile shows 30,000 to 45,000 clones, about four fifths of them singletons. Sequences were derived from PBMCs, sampled from a glioma patient whose treatment included an IDH1 peptide vaccine. The receptors shown here come from a man aged 35 to 55 with glioma.

This clone was seen a handful of times. The chain combines TRBV7-6 with TRBJ2-7; 9 bases fit TRBD1. The CDR3 runs to 15 residues. Germline CDR1 and CDR2: SGHVS and FNYEAQ. With 4 bases clipped from V and 1 base from J, the junction kept 5 bases outside the gene matches. CDR3 residues: CASSSQGQGSYEQYF. The CDR3 bases are TGTGCCAGCAGCTCCCAGGGACAGGGATCCTACGAGCAGTACTTC. Together with reference TRBV7-6 and TRBJ2-7, the CDR3 gives the full variable domain: GAGVSQSPRYKVTKRGQDVALRCDPISGHVSLYWYRQALGQGPEFLTYFNYEAQQDKSGLPNDRFSAERPEGSISTLTIQRTEQRDSAMYRCASSSQGQGSYEQYFGPGTRLTVT.

The chain employs TRBV19 and TRBJ1-1; perhaps TRBD1 as D (6 bases). Deletions cut 7 bases from V and 5 bases from J, with 8 bases between. The CDR3 sequence is 11 residues long. Germline lookup yields CDR1 LNHDA and CDR2 SQIVND (reference sequence). The CDR3: CASIGQTEAFF. The DNA for the CDR3 is TGTGCCAGTATAGGACAGACTGAAGCTTTCTTT.

This clone showed up just once. The V gene is TRBV27, the J gene TRBJ1-5, with 8 bases that match TRBD1. V dropped 5 bases and J dropped 3; count of bases not matched to a gene: 15. Germline V gene data show CDR1 as MNHEY and CDR2 as SMNVEV (reference sequence). The CDR3 contains 18 residues. CDR3 DNA: TGTGCCAGCAGTGGGGGGACTCAGGGGGCGATGGTCAATCAGCCCCAGCATTTT. This sequence encodes CASSGGTQGAMVNQPQHF.

J is TRBJ2-6 and V is TRBV6-5; unclear D gene. The CDR3 has 16 residues. CDR1 is MNHEY and CDR2 is SVGAGI in the germline V gene. Deletions cut 0 bases from V and 1 base from J, with 7 bases between. The CDR3 DNA is TGTGCCAGCAGTTACTCGATGCAATCTGGGGCCAACGTCCTGACTTTC. Translation gives CASSYSMQSGANVLTF.

This clone has just a few counts. This chain connects TRBV19 to TRBJ1-2; D remains unclear. The V gene lost 6 bases and the J gene lost 4 bases, with 12 bases spanning the gap. The CDR3 runs to 13 residues. The germline CDR1 and CDR2 sequences are LNHDA and SQIVND (reference sequence). CDR3 DNA: TGTGCCAGTAGGAAAAGCACAGCCTATGGCTACACCTTC. Translation gives CASRKSTAYGYTF.

The J gene is TRBJ1-5, the V gene TRBV25-1, with D uncertain. Trimming removed 8 bases from V and 7 bases from J, with 15 bases in between. The CDR3 has 13 residues. The germline gives CDR1 MGHDK, CDR2 SYGVNS. The CDR3 DNA reads as TGTGCCAGCGCCCGGGGTATAGGCCAGCCCCAGCATTTT. This gives the protein CASARGIGQPQHF.

The gene calls are TRBV6-1 and TRBJ1-4; D is ambiguous. The length of the CDR3 is 15 residues. The V gene lost 8 bases and the J gene lost 0 bases, with 13 bases spanning the gap. The germline V gene has CDR1 MNHNS and CDR2 SASEGT. This chain's CDR3 is CASRLYRATNEKLFF. Written as DNA, the CDR3 is TGTGCCAGCCGACTATATAGGGCAACTAATGAAAAACTGTTTTTT.

This clone was recorded once. The chain links TRBV30 to TRBJ2-7; maybe TRBD2 (6 bases). The V gene lost 5 bases and the J gene lost 2 bases, with 13 bases spanning the gap. The CDR3 runs 13 residues. The germline V gene encodes CDR1 GTSNPN and CDR2 SVGIG (reference sequence). CDR3 amino acids: CAWARGSAYEQYF. The DNA for the CDR3 is TGTGCCTGGGCGCGGGGATCCGCCTACGAGCAGTACTTC.

Concerning this clone: At one boundary the junction diverges from the germline segment, which might be a read error. The chain recombines TRBV27 with TRBJ1-6; the match to TRBD1 covers 10 bases. The CDR3 is 19 amino acids. CDR1 and CDR2 from the germline V gene are MNHEY and SMNVEV (reference sequence). The CDR3 nucleotides are TGTGCCAGCAGGCCGCCGGGACAGGGGCAACCCCTTTATAGTTCACCCCTCCACTTT. Translating gives CASRPPGQGQPLYSSPLHF.

This chain joins TRBV2 and TRBJ1-2, with D unresolved. This CDR3 contains 11 residues. V lost 3 bases and J 6 bases, leaving 5 bases between the germline ends. The germline V gene encodes CDR1 SNHLY and CDR2 FYNNEI. The CDR3 nucleotides are TGTGCCAGCAGTGAGAATCATGGCTACACCTTC. Translated, it gives CASSENHGYTF.

The sample holds one count of this clone. The chain links TRBV9 to TRBJ1-6; 11 positions agree with TRBD1. This CDR3 comprises 18 residues. CDR1 and CDR2 (germline): SGDLS, YYNGEE. With V trimmed by 0 bases and J by 6 bases, 8 bases remained unmatched. CDR3 region: CASSVATGTGGLNSPLHF. CDR3 nucleotide sequence: TGTGCCAGCAGCGTAGCTACCGGGACAGGGGGTCTTAATTCACCCCTCCACTTT.

In its sample, this clone was seen a few times. The V gene is TRBV6-6, the J gene TRBJ1-6, with D unresolved. The CDR3 sequence is 12 residues long. V gave up 2 bases and J gave up 11 bases, with 7 bases separating them. Germline lookup yields CDR1 MNHNY and CDR2 SVGAGI (reference sequence). The chain's CDR3 is CASSYMTTPLHF. DNA of the CDR3: TGTGCCAGCAGTTACATGACCACACCCCTCCACTTT.

This clone was detected a few times. This sequence joins TRBV7-9 and TRBJ1-1; D is unresolved. Germline values: CDR1 SEHNR, CDR2 FQNEAQ (reference sequence). The CDR3 loop spans 12 amino acids. Trimming took off 3 bases at V and 1 base at J, with 3 bases between the two ends. The CDR3 region is CASSFGNTEAFF. The CDR3 bases are TGTGCCAGCAGCTTCGGGAACACTGAAGCTTTCTTT.

V is TRBV5-8 and J is TRBJ1-1; 8 bases fit TRBD1. After removal of 0 bases from V and 1 base from J, the junction contained 2 bases not matched to a gene. The CDR3 runs 15 residues. Germline assignment: CDR1 SGHTS and CDR2 YDEGEE. CDR3 bases: TGTGCCAGCAGCTTGGGGCAGGGGGCGAACACTGAAGCTTTCTTT. This codes for CASSLGQGANTEAFF. The full variable domain, its missing parts supplied by reference TRBV5-8 and TRBJ1-1, is EAGVTQSPTHLIKTRGQQATLRCSPISGHTSVYWYQQALGLGLQFLLWYDEGEERNRGNFPPRFSGRQFPNYSSELNVNALELEDSALYLCASSLGQGANTEAFFGQGTRLTVV.

With respect to this clone: One end of the junction fails to match germline, which may point to a read error. V gene TRBV13 combines with J gene TRBJ2-7; 7 bases align to TRBD2. The germline V gene has CDR1 PRHDT and CDR2 FYEKMQ (reference sequence). The CDR3 has 15 residues. As DNA, the CDR3 is TGTGCCAGCAGCTTAGGCAGGCGGGGGTCCTCCGAGCAGTACTTC. It yields the protein CASSLGRRGSSEQYF.

This clone has only one observation. V is TRBV7-8 and J is TRBJ1-6; D is possibly TRBD1 (6 bases). V was clipped by 5 bases and J by 0 bases, with 11 bases between them. CDR3 length: 16 amino acids. CDR1 SGHVS and CDR2 FQNEAQ come from the germline V gene. This chain's CDR3 is CASSPWTVSYNSPLHF. The CDR3 bases are TGTGCCAGCAGCCCATGGACAGTCTCCTATAATTCACCCCTCCACTTT.

This chain links TRBV10-2 with TRBJ1-3, with D possibly TRBD1 on 5 matching bases. The V end lost 6 bases, the J end lost 9 bases, and 15 bases lay between the germline ends. This CDR3 comprises 13 residues. Looked up from germline, CDR1 is WSHSY and CDR2 is SAAADI. This CDR3 is CASRGGGSATIYF. The CDR3 nucleotides read TGCGCCAGCAGGGGGGGAGGGAGCGCCACCATATATTTT.

This clone was seen once. J is TRBJ1-6 and V is TRBV6-5; a possible D gene is TRBD1 (5 bases). Germline V gene data show CDR1 as MNHEY and CDR2 as SVGAGI. V was pared by 6 bases and J by 1 base, with 10 bases between. This CDR3 has 15 residues. CDR3 sequence: CASRGGESYNSPLHF. Written as DNA, the CDR3 is TGTGCCAGCAGGGGGGGGGAATCCTATAATTCACCCCTCCACTTT.

The chain has TRBV5-1 and TRBJ1-6; no clear D gene. V lost 0 bases and J lost 11, with 12 bases in between. Per germline, CDR1 SGHRS and CDR2 YFSETQ. The CDR3 totals 14 residues. DNA for the CDR3: TGCGCCAGCAGCTTGGTCGCCCAGACGGCACCCCTCCACTTT. Its translation is CASSLVAQTAPLHF.

V and J are TRBV6-5 and TRBJ1-2; 7 bases fit TRBD1. The CDR3 loop spans 14 amino acids. Germline loops: CDR1 MNHEY, CDR2 SVGAGI. The V gene end was trimmed by 6 bases and the J gene end by 0 bases; junction bases not matched to a gene: 4. The CDR3 sequence is CASRRDSANYGYTF. CDR3 sequence (DNA): TGTGCCAGCAGGCGGGACAGCGCTAACTATGGCTACACCTTC.